The source of this TCR beta chain is a study of cytomegalovirus exposure and HLA in healthy donors. There are 14 residues in the CDR3. Trimming stripped 0 bases from V and 8 bases from J, with 11 bases between. CDR1 SGDLS and CDR2 YYNGEE come from the germline V gene. The PCR used 60 Vbeta and 13 Jbeta primers. Libraries were prepared by immunoSEQ multiplex PCR; TCRdb keeps only in-frame clonotypes and omits some of them. The profile shows about 140,000 clones, about 84% of them singletons. The sequence was collected from a woman aged 18-29 years in good health and CMV-seropositive. The chain joins TRBV9 to TRBJ1-4; D gene uncertain. The sequenced sample was PBMCs. This chain's CDR3 is CASSVDPSREKLFF. The CDR3 DNA sequence: TGTGCCAGCAGCGTAGACCCCTCTAGGGAAAAACTGTTTTTT. The complete variable domain, with remaining parts taken from reference TRBV9 and TRBJ1-4, reads DSGVTQTPKHLITATGQRVTLRCSPRSGDLSVYWYQQSLDQGLQFLIQYYNGEERAKGNILERFSAQQFPDLHSELNLSSLELGDSALYFCASSVDPSREKLFFGSGTQLSVL.